This T cell receptor (beta chain) was captured in a study of T cell responses to AZD1222 COVID-19 vaccine. The germline V gene encodes CDR1 MDHEN and CDR2 SYDVKM. This CDR3 is built from 16 residues. The V and J ends lost 2 bases and 0 bases respectively, with 10 bases between them. Regarding this clone: Its antigen is still unknown.

Sequenced by immunoSEQ multiplex PCR; TCRdb stores in-frame clones only, minus some. The sample lists roughly 99,000 clones; about 89% were seen once. Overall study findings and caveats: Vaccine-related CD4 TCRs covered spike, predominating at 160-218 and 743-854. Most donors were white British and more were female, and clonal diversity was possibly underestimated.

The chain links TRBV28 to TRBJ1-4; D unresolved. The sequence came from an adult who received the AZD1222 COVID-19 vaccine. Specimen: peripheral blood, collected 28 days after the second AZD1222 dose. The CDR3 nucleotides are TGTGCCAGCAGTTTAACCCGGTCGACAACTAATGAAAAACTGTTTTTT. Protein sequence: CASSLTRSTTNEKLFF.